The 17 T cell receptor beta chains below all came from one sample that was sequenced in a study of T cells in narcolepsy. The data were produced by immunoSEQ multiplex PCR, yet TCRdb's version contains in-frame clones alone and is incomplete. The sample shows under 20,000 clones, about nine tenths of them seen only once. The sequenced material came from memory (CD45RA-) CD4+ T cells from blood. These receptors originate from a human donor in good health.

J is TRBJ1-3 and V is TRBV20-1, with no clear D. Deletions cut 7 bases from V and 2 bases from J, with 3 bases between. Germline assignment: CDR1 DFQATT and CDR2 SNEGSKA (reference sequence). The CDR3 contains 10 residues. CDR3 in amino acids: CSVAGNTIYF. The DNA for the CDR3 is TGCAGTGTCGCTGGAAACACCATATATTTT.

The gene calls are TRBV29-1 and TRBJ2-7; 11 bases align to TRBD2. Germline assignment: CDR1 SQVTM and CDR2 ANQGSEA. Trimming took 6 bases from V and 6 from J; bases not matched to a gene: 10. The CDR3 length is 14 residues. CDR3 amino acids: CSVRLAGLASEQYF. Written as DNA, the CDR3 is TGCAGCGTGCGACTAGCGGGATTGGCTAGCGAGCAGTACTTC.

The V gene is TRBV27, the J gene TRBJ2-1; D perhaps matches TRBD2 (6 bases). V was trimmed by 4 bases and J by 10 bases, leaving 20 bases between them. CDR3 length: 15 amino acids. The germline gives CDR1 MNHEY, CDR2 SMNVEV (reference sequence). In DNA, the CDR3 is TGTGCCAGCAGTTCCGGCGGGACGAAGCAATTCGAGCAGTTCTTC. It yields the protein CASSSGGTKQFEQFF.

V usage is TRBV5-1 and J usage is TRBJ2-7; 10 bases align to TRBD2. Trimming removed 0 bases from V and 6 bases from J; junction bases left unmatched: 9. From germline, CDR1 is SGHRS and CDR2 YFSETQ. The CDR3 is 16 residues long. The CDR3 DNA reads TGCGCCAGCAGCTTGGGTTCTAGCGGGGGTCGCGGCGAGCAGTACTTC. Amino acids: CASSLGSSGGRGEQYF.

This clone was counted once. The gene calls are TRBV5-1 and TRBJ1-1, with a tentative D call TRBD1 (5 bases). CDR3 size: 18 residues. The germline V and J ends were trimmed by 0 bases and 0 bases, with 18 bases remaining between them. The germline CDR1 and CDR2 sequences are SGHRS and YFSETQ. The CDR3 is CASSLEGYRNTLNTEAFF. For the CDR3, the DNA is TGCGCCAGCAGCTTGGAAGGCTACAGGAACACCTTGAACACTGAAGCTTTCTTT.

The chain combines TRBV9 with TRBJ1-6; the D is unclear. The CDR3 runs 15 residues. Between the trimmed V and J ends, which lost 2 bases and 9 bases, there was a span of 15 bases. CDR1 SGDLS and CDR2 YYNGEE come from the germline V gene. Here the CDR3 reads CASSVGSAVGSPLHF. The CDR3 DNA follows: TGTGCCAGCAGCGTGGGCAGCGCGGTTGGTTCACCCCTCCACTTT.

Only a few counts were recorded for this clone. The rearrangement joins TRBV11-3 to TRBJ2-2; D uncertain. This CDR3 comprises 13 residues. With 6 bases removed from V and 4 bases from J, the gap between germline ends came to 9 bases. Germline CDR1 is SGHNT and CDR2 is YENEEA. For the CDR3, the DNA is TGTGCCAGCAGATTAACGGTCACCGGGGAGCTGTTTTTT. Amino acid sequence: CASRLTVTGELFF.

The chain uses TRBV7-7 and TRBJ2-7; a possible D gene is TRBD1 (5 bases). CDR1 is SSHAT and CDR2 is FNYEAQ in the germline V gene (reference sequence). Trimming cost V 0 bases and J 5 bases, with 11 bases left between them. This CDR3 has 14 amino acids. The chain's CDR3 is CASSLASGLDEQYF. CDR3 bases: TGTGCCAGCAGCTTAGCTTCAGGGCTCGACGAGCAGTACTTC.

The table lists this clone with a count of one. This rearrangement joins TRBV2 to TRBJ2-7, with D possibly being TRBD2 (6 bases). Germline V gene data show CDR1 as SNHLY and CDR2 as FYNNEI. The CDR3 is made up of 14 amino acids. V was clipped by 6 bases and J by 3 bases, with 15 bases between them. The CDR3 DNA reads as TGTGCCAGCAGCAAGGAGGGAGTCAGCTACGAGCAGTACTTC. It specifies CASSKEGVSYEQYF.

This chain links TRBV11-2 with TRBJ1-1, with no clear D. V lost 1 base to trimming and J lost 0 bases, with 12 bases between them. The V gene's germline CDR1 is SGHAT and CDR2 FQNNGV. The CDR3 is 16 residues long. CDR3 protein: CASSLGDRDLNTEAFF. CDR3 coding DNA: TGTGCCAGCAGCTTAGGGGATCGGGATTTGAACACTGAAGCTTTCTTT.

The chain uses TRBV18 and TRBJ1-2; no clear D. The CDR3 contains 13 residues. V lost 2 bases to trimming and J lost 0 bases, with 4 bases between them. In germline, CDR1 is KGHSH, CDR2 LQKENI. The CDR3 loop reads CASSPAPNYGYTF. The CDR3 DNA follows: TGTGCCAGCTCACCAGCCCCTAACTATGGCTACACCTTC.

This clone has more than one count but fewer than ten. The V and J genes are TRBV5-1 and TRBJ1-2; 8 nucleotides agree with TRBD1. The ends lost 0 bases at V and 7 bases at J; junction bases unmatched: 8. The CDR3 covers 15 residues. The germline V gene has CDR1 SGHRS and CDR2 YFSETQ. CDR3 nucleotide sequence: TGCGCCAGCAGCTTGGCCGCAGGGGGCTCCGGTGGCTACACCTTC. It is translated as CASSLAAGGSGGYTF.

This clone occurred a few times. V gene TRBV10-1 combines with J gene TRBJ2-7; D gene ambiguous. There are 11 residues in the CDR3. V shed 7 bases and J shed 5 bases, with 9 bases lying between them. From germline, CDR1 is WNHNN and CDR2 SYGVQD (reference sequence). CDR3 amino acids: CASKGDNEQYF. The DNA of the CDR3 is TGCGCCAGCAAAGGCGATAACGAGCAGTACTTC.

V and J are TRBV30 and TRBJ2-7, with 7 nucleotides matching TRBD1. The CDR3 totals 16 residues. Germline V CDR1 and CDR2: GTSNPN, SVGIG (reference sequence). Trimming cost V 3 bases and J 4 bases; bases outside gene matches: 15. CDR3 bases: TGTGCCTGGAGGCCACCACACGGGGACAGCCATTACGAGCAGTACTTC. Translating gives CAWRPPHGDSHYEQYF.

The chain joins TRBV4-2 to TRBJ2-3; no clear D gene. The CDR3 is 16 residues long. Trimming pared 1 base from V and 2 bases from J, leaving 13 bases between. Looked up from germline, CDR1 is LGHNA and CDR2 is YNFKEQ. Here the CDR3 DNA reads TGTGCCAGCAGCCAAGGGACGGACCTTCCCACAGATACGCAGTATTTT. This encodes CASSQGTDLPTDTQYF.

The CDR3 spells CASSLVLGNTGELFF. The CDR3, as DNA: TGTGCCAGCAGCTTAGTACTGGGGAACACCGGGGAGCTGTTTTTT. The chain is built from TRBV11-3 and TRBJ2-2; no clear D gene. Trimming took off 1 base at V and 1 base at J, with 7 bases between the two ends. Per germline, CDR1 SGHNT and CDR2 YENEEA. CDR3 length: 15 amino acids.

This clone was counted a few times. V is TRBV6-5 and J is TRBJ2-6; weak D call: TRBD1 (6 bases). The CDR3 sequence is 13 residues long. Germline CDR1 is MNHEY and CDR2 is SVGAGI. The ends were cut back, 6 bases at V and 6 bases at J, with 9 bases in the middle. CDR3 region: CASSRQAANVLTF. CDR3 in DNA: TGTGCCAGCAGCAGACAGGCGGCCAACGTCCTGACTTTC.